This T cell receptor (beta chain) was observed in a study of T cell responses to AZD1222 COVID-19 vaccine. Study results and limitations: Donors were chiefly white British, with a greater number of females, and clonal diversity was perhaps underestimated.

As concerns this clone: Its specificity is unknown.

The CDR3 totals 15 residues. Germline CDR1 and CDR2: MNHNY and SVGAGI (reference sequence). V trimming: 6 bases; J trimming: 4 bases; junction bases outside the gene matches: 8. Clones were read by immunoSEQ multiplex PCR, and TCRdb kept only the in-frame ones, dropping some. The sample consists of some 120,000 clones, about 80% of them appearing once. The clonotype comes from an adult in good health. Material: peripheral blood, obtained on day 0 of AZD1222 vaccination. V gene TRBV6-6 combines with J gene TRBJ1-1; 10 bases agree with TRBD1. The CDR3 loop is CASRPGTGASTEAFF. The CDR3 DNA reads TGTGCCAGCAGGCCCGGGACAGGGGCGAGCACTGAAGCTTTCTTT.